The 17 T cell receptor beta chains in this list originate from one sample, sequenced in a study of blood T cell repertoires in COVID-19. Sequenced by immunoSEQ multiplex PCR; TCRdb stores in-frame clones only, minus some. The sample has about 200,000 clones, approximately 81% seen once; the top ten hold around 5%. Sequenced material: peripheral blood. The receptors were gathered from a woman older than 75 with acute or convalescent COVID-19.

The chain carries TRBV27 and TRBJ2-3; D gene unclear. The CDR3 length is 16 residues. The germline V gene encodes CDR1 MNHEY and CDR2 SMNVEV (reference sequence). Trimming pared 8 bases from V and 2 bases from J, leaving 20 bases between. The CDR3 here is CASPCLRGHTTDTQYF. The DNA of the CDR3 is TGTGCCAGCCCCTGCCTGAGAGGCCATACCACAGATACGCAGTATTTT.

CDR3 in DNA: TGTGCCAGCAGCCCGGCGGGACTCCAAGATTTCTTT. Translation gives CASSPAGLQDFF. V and J are TRBV5-5 and TRBJ1-1; D is perhaps TRBD1 (5 bases). The CDR3 is 12 amino acids. V lost 4 bases and J lost 13, with 17 bases in between. Germline V gives CDR1 SGHKS, CDR2 YYEKEE (reference sequence).

This clone was found once. The chain recombines TRBV11-2 with TRBJ2-3; 7 bases are a match to TRBD2. With 3 bases clipped from V and 2 bases from J, the junction kept 5 bases outside the gene matches. Germline V CDR1 and CDR2: SGHAT, FQNNGV. The CDR3 consists of 15 residues. CDR3 DNA sequence: TGTGCCAGCAGCTTCCCAGCGGGGAACACAGATACGCAGTATTTT. The encoded protein is CASSFPAGNTDTQYF.

The chain is built from TRBV5-5 and TRBJ1-1; 7 nucleotides align to TRBD1. CDR1 and CDR2 from the germline V gene are SGHKS and YYEKEE (reference sequence). This CDR3 contains 16 residues. The ends lost 3 bases at V and 3 bases at J; junction bases unmatched: 11. CDR3 region: CASSSTTGAHDTEAFF. The CDR3 DNA follows: TGTGCCAGCAGCTCCACTACAGGGGCCCATGACACTGAAGCTTTCTTT.

This chain links TRBV7-2 with TRBJ1-2; 12 nucleotides match TRBD1. Trimming removed 5 bases from V and 2 bases from J; junction bases left unmatched: 3. Germline loops: CDR1 SGHTA, CDR2 FQGNSA. The CDR3 is made up of 15 amino acids. CDR3 nucleotides: TGTGCCAGCAGCGCGGGGACAGGGGGCAACTATGGCTACACCTTC. It is translated as CASSAGTGGNYGYTF.

The chain employs TRBV4-3 and TRBJ2-7, with TRBD1 matching over 7 bases. This CDR3 is built from 14 residues. Unmatched junction bases numbered 6, after V lost 4 bases and J lost 3 bases. CDR1 and CDR2 from the germline V gene are LGHNA and YSLEER. In DNA form, the CDR3 reads TGCGCCAGCAGCCCCGAGACAGGGATCTACGAGCAGTACTTC. The encoded protein is CASSPETGIYEQYF.

The chain carries TRBV27 and TRBJ2-5; D possibly corresponds to TRBD2 (6 bases). Germline CDR1 and CDR2: MNHEY and SMNVEV (reference sequence). The CDR3 runs 13 residues. Trimming cost V 4 bases and J 9 bases, with 15 bases left between them. The CDR3 here is CASSSHRTGAQYF. The CDR3 DNA reads TGTGCCAGCAGTTCACACCGAACGGGGGCCCAGTACTTC.

V gene TRBV21-1 combines with J gene TRBJ1-5; TRBD1 is the table's D call, not checked against the DNA. TRBV21-1 is termed a pseudogene. This CDR3 region has 17 residues. The CDR3 sequence: CASSKEWGQASNQPQHF. As DNA, the CDR3 is TGTGCCAGCAGCAAAGAGTGGGGGCAGGCGAGCAATCAGCCCCAGCATTTT.

This chain links TRBV11-2 with TRBJ1-1; D not resolved. Germline loops: CDR1 SGHAT, CDR2 FQNNGV. V was pared by 4 bases and J by 1 base, with 13 bases between. The CDR3 covers 15 residues. The CDR3 nucleotides are TGTGCCAGCAGCTCCCGGAGGGAGGGGAACACTGAAGCTTTCTTT. Its protein product is CASSSRREGNTEAFF. Based on the CDR3 plus reference TRBV11-2 and TRBJ1-1, the full variable domain is EAGVAQSPRYKIIEKRQSVAFWCNPISGHATLYWYQQILGQGPKLLIQFQNNGVVDDSQLPKDRFSAERLKGVDSTLKIQPAKLEDSAVYLCASSSRREGNTEAFFGQGTRLTVV.

The gene calls are TRBV18 and TRBJ1-5; the D gene is possibly TRBD1 (5 bases). Trimming stripped 3 bases from V and 1 base from J, with 16 bases between. Germline CDR1 is KGHSH and CDR2 is LQKENI. The CDR3 runs to 17 residues. CDR3 protein: CASSPNQGYASNQPQHF. Written as DNA, the CDR3 is TGTGCCAGCTCACCGAACCAGGGTTATGCGAGCAATCAGCCCCAGCATTTT.

The J gene is TRBJ1-5, the V gene TRBV21-1; the table's D call, TRBD1, has no DNA check behind it. TRBV21-1 is shown as a pseudogene. The CDR3 sequence is 20 residues long. The CDR3 region has the DNA TGTGCCAGCAGCAAATCGGTCCGCAGGCTAGGGACACCGGGCAATCAGCCCCAGCATTTT. This encodes CASSKSVRRLGTPGNQPQHF.

The gene calls are TRBV2 and TRBJ2-7; tentative D call: TRBD1 (5 bases). Trimming left V 4 bases short and J 2 bases short, with 9 bases between. This CDR3 region has 13 residues. CDR1 is SNHLY, CDR2 FYNNEI, per germline. The CDR3 region is CASSVGPAYEQYF. The CDR3 region has the DNA TGTGCCAGCAGTGTGGGGCCAGCCTACGAGCAGTACTTC.

This clone was detected once. The V and J genes are TRBV4-1 and TRBJ2-1; 7 nucleotides match TRBD2. This CDR3 is 18 amino acids long. Germline values: CDR1 MGHRA, CDR2 YSYEKL. Trimming at V came to 2 bases and at J to 0 bases, leaving 10 bases not matched to a gene. The CDR3 DNA is TGCGCCAGCAGCCAATTGCCGGGAGGCACGGGCTCCTACAATGAGCAGTTCTTC. This sequence encodes CASSQLPGGTGSYNEQFF.

The V and J genes are TRBV7-9 and TRBJ1-1, with D possibly matching TRBD1 (5 bases). The length of the CDR3 is 16 residues. Deletions cut 2 bases from V and 1 base from J, with 14 bases between. CDR1 and CDR2 (germline): SEHNR, FQNEAQ (reference sequence). In DNA, the CDR3 is TGTGCCAGCAGCTTAACTGGGGCGGGGACGAACACTGAAGCTTTCTTT. Amino acid sequence: CASSLTGAGTNTEAFF. The full variable domain, in which reference TRBV7-9 and TRBJ1-1 provide the parts outside the CDR3, is DTGVSQNPRHKITKRGQNVTFRCDPISEHNRLYWYRQTLGQGPEFLTYFQNEAQLEKSRLLSDRFSAERPKGSFSTLEIQRTEQGDSAMYLCASSLTGAGTNTEAFFGQGTRLTVV.

V usage is TRBV27 and J usage is TRBJ2-5; D call uncertain. Between the trimmed V and J ends, which lost 4 bases and 1 base, there was a span of 13 bases. The CDR3 spans 15 residues. Germline V gene data show CDR1 as MNHEY and CDR2 as SMNVEV (reference sequence). The CDR3 here is CASSSNGQLQETQYF. The CDR3 nucleotides are TGTGCCAGCAGTTCGAATGGGCAACTCCAAGAGACCCAGTACTTC.

The J gene is TRBJ1-2, the V gene TRBV20-1; D remains ambiguous. The CDR3 is made up of 11 amino acids. Germline V lookup: CDR1 DFQATT, CDR2 SNEGSKA (reference sequence). The DNA of the CDR3 is TGCAGCCCGGGGTCTAACTATGGCTACACCTTC. The encoded protein is CSPGSNYGYTF.

This clone was picked up one time. The chain couples TRBV28 to TRBJ2-1; TRBD2 matches 9 bases. Looked up from germline, CDR1 is MDHEN and CDR2 is SYDVKM. The CDR3 is 15 amino acids. Germline trimming cut 6 bases from V and 6 bases from J; bases unmatched to any gene: 9. The CDR3 loop reads CASSPLLAGVNEQFF. CDR3 DNA: TGTGCCAGCAGCCCCCTATTAGCGGGAGTCAATGAGCAGTTCTTC.